This T cell receptor (beta chain) was captured by sequencing in a study of blood T cell repertoires in COVID-19. Clones were read by immunoSEQ multiplex PCR, and TCRdb kept only the in-frame ones, dropping some. This table has about 140,000 clones, 80% to 85% appearing once. The CDR3 runs to 18 residues. The germline V gene has CDR1 SQVTM and CDR2 ANQGSEA. V lost 4 bases to trimming and J lost 0 bases, with 22 bases between them. The clonotype originates from a human donor in a cohort sampled during active COVID-19. V usage is TRBV29-1 and J usage is TRBJ1-5; D not resolved. Sequencing used peripheral blood. DNA of the CDR3: TGCAGCGTTGTGTTATTCTCGGGTGCGGGGAATAGCAATCAGCCCCAGCATTTT. Its protein is CSVVLFSGAGNSNQPQHF.